A single count supports the clone carrying this TCR beta chain. Its target is not known. The data are from a study of cytomegalovirus exposure and HLA in healthy donors. General observations from the study: In an earlier analysis, most TCR beta V segments were productive about 87% or about 30% of the time. It was reported that the classifier diagnosed cytomegalovirus status with high specificity and sensitivity in both the original and validation cohorts. A later analysis appeared to link common viral pathogens to several of the most significant clusters. In a later analysis, productive TCRs from donors in an Asian-associated ancestry cluster reportedly carried fewer N-insertions than the cohort mean.

The study ran its PCR with 60 Vbeta and 13 Jbeta primers. Using immunoSEQ multiplex PCR, the repertoire was profiled, and TCRdb retains in-frame clones only, with some absent. The sample lists approximately 170,000 clones, roughly three quarters occurring once. The sequenced material came from PBMCs. The sequence was obtained from a woman aged 50 to 60 in good health and CMV-seronegative.

The CDR3 sequence is CASSRGASTDTQYF. CDR3 coding DNA: TGTGCCAGCAGCCGGGGGGCTAGCACAGATACGCAGTATTTT. The chain employs TRBV6-1 and TRBJ2-3; D is perhaps TRBD2 (7 bases). In germline, CDR1 is MNHNS, CDR2 SASEGT. V gave up 6 bases and J gave up 0 bases, with 10 bases separating them. The CDR3 runs to 14 residues.